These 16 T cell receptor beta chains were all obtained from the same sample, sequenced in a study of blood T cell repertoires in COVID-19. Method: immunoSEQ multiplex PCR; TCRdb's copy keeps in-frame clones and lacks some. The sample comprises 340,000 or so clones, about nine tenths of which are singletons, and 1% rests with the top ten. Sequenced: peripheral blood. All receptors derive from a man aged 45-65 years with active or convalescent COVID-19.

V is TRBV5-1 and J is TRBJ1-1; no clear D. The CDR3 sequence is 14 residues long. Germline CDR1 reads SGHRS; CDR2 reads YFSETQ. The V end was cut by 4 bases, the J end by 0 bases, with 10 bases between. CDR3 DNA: TGCGCCAGCAGCGCCAGGAGGTTGAACACTGAAGCTTTCTTT. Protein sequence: CASSARRLNTEAFF.

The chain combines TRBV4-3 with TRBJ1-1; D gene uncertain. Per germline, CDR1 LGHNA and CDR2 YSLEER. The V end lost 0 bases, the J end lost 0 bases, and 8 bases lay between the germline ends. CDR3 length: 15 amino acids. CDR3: CASSQDSQMNTEAFF. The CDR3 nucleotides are TGCGCCAGCAGCCAAGATAGCCAGATGAACACTGAAGCTTTCTTT.

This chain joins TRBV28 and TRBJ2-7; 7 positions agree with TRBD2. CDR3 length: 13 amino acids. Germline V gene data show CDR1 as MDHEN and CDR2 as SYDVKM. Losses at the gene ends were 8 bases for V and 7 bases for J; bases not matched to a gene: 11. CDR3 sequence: CASGRGILGEQYF. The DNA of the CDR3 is TGTGCCAGCGGGCGGGGGATCTTGGGGGAGCAGTACTTC.

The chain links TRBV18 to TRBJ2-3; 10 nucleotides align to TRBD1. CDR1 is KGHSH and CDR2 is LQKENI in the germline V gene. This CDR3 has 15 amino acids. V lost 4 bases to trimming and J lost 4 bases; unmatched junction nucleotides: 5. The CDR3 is CASSRRTGGADTQYF. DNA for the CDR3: TGTGCCAGCTCACGGCGGACAGGGGGGGCAGATACGCAGTATTTT.

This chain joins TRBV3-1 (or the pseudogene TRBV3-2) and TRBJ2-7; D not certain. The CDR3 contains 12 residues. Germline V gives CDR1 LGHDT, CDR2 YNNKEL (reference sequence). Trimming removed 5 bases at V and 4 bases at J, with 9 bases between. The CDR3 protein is CASSIRGYEQYF. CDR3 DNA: TGTGCCAGCAGCATCCGAGGATACGAGCAGTACTTC.

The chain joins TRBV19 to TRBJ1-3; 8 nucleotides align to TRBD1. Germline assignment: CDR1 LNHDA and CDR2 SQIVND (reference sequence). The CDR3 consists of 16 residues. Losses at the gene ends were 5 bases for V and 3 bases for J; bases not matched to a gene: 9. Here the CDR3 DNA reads TGTGCCAGTAGTCCGCCAAGGACAGGGAGTGGAAACACCATATATTTT. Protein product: CASSPPRTGSGNTIYF. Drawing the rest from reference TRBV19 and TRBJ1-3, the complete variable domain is DGGITQSPKYLFRKEGQNVTLSCEQNLNHDAMYWYRQDPGQGLRLIYYSQIVNDFQKGDIAEGYSVSREKKESFPLTVTSAQKNPTAFYLCASSPPRTGSGNTIYFGEGSWLTVV.

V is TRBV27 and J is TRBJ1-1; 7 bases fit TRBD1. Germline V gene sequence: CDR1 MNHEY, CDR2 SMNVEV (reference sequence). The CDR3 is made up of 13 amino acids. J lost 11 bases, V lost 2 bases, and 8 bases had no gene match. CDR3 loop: CASSLEQGRGAFF. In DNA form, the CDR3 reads TGTGCCAGCAGTTTAGAACAGGGGCGAGGGGCTTTCTTT.

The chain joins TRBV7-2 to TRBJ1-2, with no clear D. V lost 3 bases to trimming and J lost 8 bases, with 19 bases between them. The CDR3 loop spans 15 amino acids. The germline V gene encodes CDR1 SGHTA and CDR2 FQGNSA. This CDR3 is CASSFLFREWEGYTF. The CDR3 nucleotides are TGTGCCAGCAGCTTCCTTTTCCGGGAGTGGGAGGGCTACACCTTC.

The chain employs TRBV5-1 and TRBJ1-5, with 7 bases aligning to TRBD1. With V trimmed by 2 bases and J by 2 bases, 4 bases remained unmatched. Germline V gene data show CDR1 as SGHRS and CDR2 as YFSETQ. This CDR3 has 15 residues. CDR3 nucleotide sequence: TGCGCCAGCAGCTTAACAGGGGCCCGCAATCAGCCCCAGCATTTT. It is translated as CASSLTGARNQPQHF.

The CDR3 bases are TGCGCCAGCAGCCAAGATTTGGACAGGGGGCCCTATCAGCCCCAGCATTTT. Residues: CASSQDLDRGPYQPQHF. This chain uses TRBV4-1 with TRBJ1-5; TRBD1 matches 11 bases. Germline lookup yields CDR1 MGHRA and CDR2 YSYEKL. The CDR3 length is 17 residues. The V and J ends lost 0 bases and 5 bases, in that order; junction bases with no gene match: 6.

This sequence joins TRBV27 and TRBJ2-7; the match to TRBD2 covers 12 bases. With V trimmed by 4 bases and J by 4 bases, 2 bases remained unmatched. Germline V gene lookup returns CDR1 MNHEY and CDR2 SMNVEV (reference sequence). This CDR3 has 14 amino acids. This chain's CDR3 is CASSSLAGGYEQYF. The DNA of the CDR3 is TGTGCCAGCAGTTCACTAGCGGGGGGTTACGAGCAGTACTTC.

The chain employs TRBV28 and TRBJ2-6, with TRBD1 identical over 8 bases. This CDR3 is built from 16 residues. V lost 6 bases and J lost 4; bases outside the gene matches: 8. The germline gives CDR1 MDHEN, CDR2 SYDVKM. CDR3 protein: CASRSGGADGANVLTF. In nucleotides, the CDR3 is TGTGCCAGCAGGTCAGGGGGCGCGGACGGGGCCAACGTCCTGACTTTC.

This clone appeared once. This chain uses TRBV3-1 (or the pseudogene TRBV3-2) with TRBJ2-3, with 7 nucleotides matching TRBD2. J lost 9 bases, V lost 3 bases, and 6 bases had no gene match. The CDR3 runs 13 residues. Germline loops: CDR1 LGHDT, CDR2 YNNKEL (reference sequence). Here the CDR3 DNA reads TGTGCCAGCAGCCACGGGGGGTTGGACACGCAGTATTTT. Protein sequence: CASSHGGLDTQYF.

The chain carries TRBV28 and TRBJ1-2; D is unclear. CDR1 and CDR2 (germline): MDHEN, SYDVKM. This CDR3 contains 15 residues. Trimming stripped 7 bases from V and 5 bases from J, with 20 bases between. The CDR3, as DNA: TGTGCCAGCACCATAGTTGGAGGAACGGCGTATGGCTACACCTTC. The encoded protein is CASTIVGGTAYGYTF.

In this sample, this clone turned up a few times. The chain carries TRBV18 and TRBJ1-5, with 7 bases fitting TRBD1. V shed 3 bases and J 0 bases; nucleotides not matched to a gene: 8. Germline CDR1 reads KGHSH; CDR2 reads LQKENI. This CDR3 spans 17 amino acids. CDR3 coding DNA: TGTGCCAGCTCACCGCTCGGACAGGCAGATAGCAATCAGCCCCAGCATTTT. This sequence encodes CASSPLGQADSNQPQHF.

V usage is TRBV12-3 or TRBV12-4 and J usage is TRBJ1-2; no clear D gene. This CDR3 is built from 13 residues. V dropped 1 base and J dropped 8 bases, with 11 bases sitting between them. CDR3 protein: CASSLGGVGGYTF. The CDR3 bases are TGTGCCAGCAGTTTAGGGGGAGTGGGGGGCTACACCTTC.